The rows below give T cell receptor beta chains drawn from one sample of a study of regulatory T cells in long-lasting Graves disease. TCRdb reprocessed the multiplex PCR reads with MiXCR, giving one entry per CDR3 protein. The sample includes more than 300,000 distinct CDR3 sequences, around 16% of them seen just once. Specimen: peripheral blood mononuclear cells (PBMCs), collected at new diagnosis, from a patient treated with antithyroid drugs. Receptor source: a female donor with Graves disease. Each CDR3 is given with its conserved first and last residue. The order of the fields is V gene, J gene, clone size, D gene, CDR3 DNA, CDR3 protein. The D gene is left open where the match is weak. A clone size is listed for some rows: how often the clone was seen (once, few, many), or a class if it is expanded.

TRBV10-1,TRBJ1-2,many,NA,TGTGCCAGCAGCCCGGACAGAAACTATGGCTACACCTTC,CASSPDRNYGYTF
TRBV6-9,TRBJ2-2,NA,NA,TGTGCCAGCAGTTTTTGGGACGAGGGGAACACCGGGGAGCTGTTTTTT,CASSFWDEGNTGELFF
TRBV4-1,TRBJ1-2,many,TRBD1,TGTGCCAGCAGCCAACAGGACAGGGAGGACTATGGCTACACCTTC,CASSQQDREDYGYTF
TRBV24-1,TRBJ2-2,many,NA,TGTGCCACCAACAGGGGGGGTTCCGGGGAGCTGTTTTTT,CATNRGGSGELFF
TRBV6-1,TRBJ2-7,many,NA,TGTGCCAGCACGTCTCTTCAGGAGCAGTACTTC,CASTSLQEQYF
TRBV20-1,TRBJ1-5,many,NA,TGCAGTGCCCGGGACCCGGTGCGGGGAAATCAGCCCCAGCATTTT,CSARDPVRGNQPQHF
TRBV7-9,TRBJ2-1,few,NA,TGTGCCAGCAGCTTAGTAGACAGAGGGTACAATGAGCAGTTCTTC,CASSLVDRGYNEQFF
TRBV29-1,TRBJ2-3,many,NA,TGCAGCGGTGGGGACAAAACTAGCACAGATACGCAGTATTTT,CSGGDKTSTDTQYF
TRBV12-3/TRBV12-4,TRBJ1-1,many,NA,TGTGCCAGCAGTTTAGGCTTCCGGATGAACACTGAAGCTTTCTTT,CASSLGFRMNTEAFF
TRBV29-1,TRBJ1-1,NA,NA,TGCAGCGTTGAAGCGGATTCGTGGGGCGCGGACACTGAAGCTTTCTTT,CSVEADSWGADTEAFF
TRBV7-2,TRBJ2-5,many,NA,TGTGCCAGCAGCTTAAGAGGGTCCCAGTACTTC,CASSLRGSQYF
TRBV7-7,TRBJ2-2,NA,TRBD1,TGTGCTAGCAGCTTACGGCTCCAGGACAGGGAAAAAAGCGCGAACACCGGGGAGCTGTTTTTT,CASSLRLQDREKSANTGELFF
TRBV20-1,TRBJ1-1,few,NA,TGCAGTGCCACAAGTCCTGGGGCTTTCTTT,CSATSPGAFF
TRBV2,TRBJ2-3,many,NA,TGTGCCAGTACAGTGTCCAGGGGGGGTACAGATACGCAGTATTTT,CASTVSRGGTDTQYF
TRBV10-2,TRBJ2-3,many,TRBD2,TGCGCCAGCAGTGAGTCGGGGGGACTAGCGGGATACATATCAGATACGCAGTATTTT,CASSESGGLAGYISDTQYF
TRBV25-1,TRBJ1-1,many,NA,TGTGCCAGCAGTGAAGCAGGTCGAGACACTGAAGCTTTCTTT,CASSEAGRDTEAFF
TRBV7-3,TRBJ2-3,many,TRBD2,TGTGCCAGCAGCCGAAAACAACGAGGGAAGTTGGAGGCGGGAGGACACACAGATACGCAGTATTTT,CASSRKQRGKLEAGGHTDTQYF
TRBV9,TRBJ1-5,NA,TRBD1,TGTGCCAGCAGCTCAGGGGGCGACGGGCAGCCCCAGCATTTT,CASSSGGDGQPQHF
TRBV30,TRBJ2-7,many,NA,TGTGCCTGGAGTTCTAGCTCCTACGAGCAGTACTTC,CAWSSSSYEQYF
TRBV9,TRBJ2-2,many,NA,TGTGCCAGCAGCGTAGGGGTAGGACCCCCCACCGGGGAGCTGTTTTTT,CASSVGVGPPTGELFF
TRBV12-3/TRBV12-4,TRBJ1-1,NA,NA,TGTGCCTGCAGCCCACTGAACACTGAAGCTTTCTTT,CACSPLNTEAFF
TRBV28,TRBJ1-5,many,NA,TGTGCCAGCAGTTTATACAGGCTGGGGGGCAATCAGCCCCAGCATTTT,CASSLYRLGGNQPQHF
TRBV6-1,TRBJ2-7,many,NA,TGTGCCAGCAGGACAATAAGGGGCTCCTACGAGCAGTACTTC,CASRTIRGSYEQYF
TRBV7-2,TRBJ1-2,many,TRBD1,TGTGCCAGCAGCTTGGGGACAGGCTTCAACTATGGCTACACCTTC,CASSLGTGFNYGYTF
TRBV13,TRBJ2-1,many,NA,TGTGCCAGCACCCCGCCCGGACAGAACAATGAGCAGTTCTTC,CASTPPGQNNEQFF
TRBV18,TRBJ1-1,many,TRBD1,TGTGCCAGCTCACCCGGGACAGAGAACACTGAAGCTTTCTTT,CASSPGTENTEAFF
TRBV12-5,TRBJ2-2,many,NA,TGTGCTAGTGGTTTGTTTCAAATCGGGGAGCTGTTTTTT,CASGLFQIGELFF
TRBV11-3,TRBJ2-3,many,TRBD2,TGTGCCAGCAGCTTTCGGGGGGAAGATACGCAGTATTTT,CASSFRGEDTQYF
TRBV28,TRBJ1-2,many,NA,TGTGCCAGCAGAAAGTACGGAGGGGAAAAGTATGGCTACACCTTC,CASRKYGGEKYGYTF
TRBV10-3,TRBJ2-7,many,NA,TGTGCCATCCGGATTGGCGTATCCGACGAGCAGTACTTC,CAIRIGVSDEQYF
TRBV5-1,TRBJ1-2,NA,TRBD1,TGCGCCAGCAGCTTGGAGGGGGCCCGCTATGGCTACACCTTC,CASSLEGARYGYTF
TRBV13,TRBJ1-1,many,TRBD1,TGTGCCAGCAGCTTCCTACCGACAGGGGAGGGCACTGAAGCTTTCTTT,CASSFLPTGEGTEAFF
TRBV12-3/TRBV12-4,TRBJ2-1,NA,TRBD2,TGTGCCAGCAGTTTGATAGCCGGGGAGCGGGGGGACCACAATGAGCAGTTCTTC,CASSLIAGERGDHNEQFF
TRBV9,TRBJ1-1,few,NA,TGTGCCAGCAGCTCCAGCACCGGGGACACTGAAGCTTTCTTT,CASSSSTGDTEAFF
TRBV5-5,TRBJ2-1,many,NA,TGTGCCAGCAGCTCTCCTAGCAATGAGCAGTTCTTC,CASSSPSNEQFF
TRBV14,TRBJ2-1,few,NA,TGTGCCAGCAGCCTGAATTTTCTAGGATTTGAGCAGTTCTTC,CASSLNFLGFEQFF
TRBV12-5,TRBJ2-7,many,NA,TGTGCTAGTGGTTTCTCTTTTTCGGACGAGCAGTACTTC,CASGFSFSDEQYF
TRBV4-1,TRBJ2-7,many,NA,TGCGCCAGCAGCCAAGGAGAGGTGTACGAGCAGTACTTC,CASSQGEVYEQYF
TRBV7-8,TRBJ1-1,many,NA,TGTGCCAGCAGCTTACGACACCTACCAGGGATGAACACTGAAGCTTTCTTT,CASSLRHLPGMNTEAFF
TRBV6-5,TRBJ1-1,many,NA,TGTGCCAGCAGTTACTCGGCGCTGAATGAAGCTTTCTTT,CASSYSALNEAFF
TRBV6-2/TRBV6-3,TRBJ2-5,many,NA,TGTGCCAGCAGTAGAGACTCTAAGGACAGACAAGAGACCCAGTACTTC,CASSRDSKDRQETQYF
TRBV9,TRBJ2-2,many,TRBD1,TGTGCCAGCAGCTCCGGGACAGGGGGCCACGGGGAGCTGTTTTTT,CASSSGTGGHGELFF
TRBV2,TRBJ2-1,many,NA,TGTGCCAGAGGACAGCATGCTTACAATGAGCAGTTCTTC,CARGQHAYNEQFF
TRBV20-1,TRBJ1-2,NA,TRBD1,TGCAGTGCTAGCTATGAGGGTTTTGGGACAGGGGTCTATGGCTACACCTTC,CSASYEGFGTGVYGYTF
TRBV20-1,TRBJ1-2,few,NA,TGCAGTGCTAGAGATCGGGGAGCAAACTATGGCTACACCTTC,CSARDRGANYGYTF
TRBV20-1,TRBJ2-1,many,TRBD1,TGCAGTGCTAGAGAGGTGGGACAGCACTTCTACAATGAGCAGTTCTTC,CSAREVGQHFYNEQFF